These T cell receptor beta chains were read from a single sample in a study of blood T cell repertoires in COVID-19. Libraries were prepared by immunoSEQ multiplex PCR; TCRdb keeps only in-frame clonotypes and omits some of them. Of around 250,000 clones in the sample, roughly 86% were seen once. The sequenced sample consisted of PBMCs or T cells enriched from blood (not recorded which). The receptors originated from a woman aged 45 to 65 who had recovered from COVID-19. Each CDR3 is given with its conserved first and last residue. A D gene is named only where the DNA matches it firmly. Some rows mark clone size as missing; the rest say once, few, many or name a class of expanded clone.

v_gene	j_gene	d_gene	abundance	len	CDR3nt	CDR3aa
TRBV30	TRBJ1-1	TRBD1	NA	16	TGTGCCTGGAGCCCTTCGACAGGGTCTATTATAACTGAAGCTTTCTTT	CAWSPSTGSIITEAFF
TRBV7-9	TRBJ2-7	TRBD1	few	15	TGTGCCAGCAGCACCGGACAGGGAATCTCCTACGAGCAGTACTTC	CASSTGQGISYEQYF
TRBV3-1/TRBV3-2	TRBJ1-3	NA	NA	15	TGTGCCAGCAGCCCGGGCCGGGAATTTGGAAACACCATATATTTT	CASSPGREFGNTIYF
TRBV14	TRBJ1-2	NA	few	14	TGTGCCAGCAGCCAAGACACCGGGGTTCATGGCTACACCTTC	CASSQDTGVHGYTF
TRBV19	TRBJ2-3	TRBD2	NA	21	TGTGCCAGTAGTGCAAATTCACGACTAGCGGGGGGGCCCGTTCGCGTGGCTACGCAGTATTTT	CASSANSRLAGGPVRVATQYF
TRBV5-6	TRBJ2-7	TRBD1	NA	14	TGTGCCAGCAGCTTGTCGGGACAGGACTACGAGCAGTACTTC	CASSLSGQDYEQYF
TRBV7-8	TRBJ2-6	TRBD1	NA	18	TGTGCCAGCAGCCAAGGGGGCAGGGGAAGATCTGGGGCCAACGTCCTGACTTTC	CASSQGGRGRSGANVLTF
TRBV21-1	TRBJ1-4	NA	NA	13	TGTGCCAGCAGCAATGGGGGACAGGGGCTACTGTTTTTT	CASSNGGQGLLFF
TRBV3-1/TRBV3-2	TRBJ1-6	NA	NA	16	TGTGCCAGCAGCCCGTGGACAGCGACCTATAATTCACCCCTCCACTTT	CASSPWTATYNSPLHF
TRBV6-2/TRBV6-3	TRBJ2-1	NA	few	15	TGTGCCAGCAGTTGGGGGCTAGAAACCTACAATGAGCAGTTCTTC	CASSWGLETYNEQFF
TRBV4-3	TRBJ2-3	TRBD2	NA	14	TGCGCCAGCAGGTCCAGCGGGGGCACAGATACGCAGTATTTT	CASRSSGGTDTQYF
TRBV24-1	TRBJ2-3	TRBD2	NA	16	TGTGCCACCAGTGAACGGACTAGCGGGGGGACAGATACGCAGTATTTT	CATSERTSGGTDTQYF
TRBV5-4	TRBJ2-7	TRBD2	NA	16	TGTGCCAGCAGCAAACCGGGGCTAGCGGATACCTACGAGCAGTACTTC	CASSKPGLADTYEQYF
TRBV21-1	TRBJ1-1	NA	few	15	TGTGCCTCACCCCTTAACGACAGGGGCAACGCTGAAGCTTTCTTT	CASPLNDRGNAEAFF
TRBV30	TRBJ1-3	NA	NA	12	TGTGCCTGGAGTGTCTCCGGAAACACCATATATTTT	CAWSVSGNTIYF
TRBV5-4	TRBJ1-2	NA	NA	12	TGTGCCAGCAGCTCATACGGGGGGGGCTACACCTTC	CASSSYGGGYTF
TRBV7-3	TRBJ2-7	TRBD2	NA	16	TGTGCCAGCAGCCGGACGAGTAGCGGGAGCTCCTACGAGCAGTACTTC	CASSRTSSGSSYEQYF
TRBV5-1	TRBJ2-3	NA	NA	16	TGCGCCAGCAGCTTGGATCGCGGGGGCGGCACAGATACGCAGTATTTT	CASSLDRGGGTDTQYF
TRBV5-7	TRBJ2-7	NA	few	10	TGTGCCAGCAGCTTGCGCGAGCAGTACTTC	CASSLREQYF
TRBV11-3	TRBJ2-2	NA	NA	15	TGTGCCAGCAGCATGGAGGGAGAAGGAACCGGGGAGCTGTTTTTT	CASSMEGEGTGELFF
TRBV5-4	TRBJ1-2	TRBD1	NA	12	TGTGCCACCATGACAGGGCCGTATGGCTACACCTTC	CATMTGPYGYTF
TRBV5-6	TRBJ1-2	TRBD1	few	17	TGTGCCAGCAGCGACGCTCGACAGGGGGGAGCTAACTATGGCTACACCTTC	CASSDARQGGANYGYTF
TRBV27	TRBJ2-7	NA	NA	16	TGTGCCAGCAGTCCCGTCCCGGGAGTCTCCTCCTACGAGCAGTACTTC	CASSPVPGVSSYEQYF
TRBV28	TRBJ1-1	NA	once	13	TGTGCCAGCCAAGGGCAGGGTTATACTGAAGCTTTCTTT	CASQGQGYTEAFF
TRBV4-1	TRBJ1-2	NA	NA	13	TGCGCCAGCAGCCAGTTAGGAGTGGGTGGCTACACCTTC	CASSQLGVGGYTF
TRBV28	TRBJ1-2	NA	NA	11	TGTGCCAGCACGGGGATTGGTGGCTACACCTTC	CASTGIGGYTF
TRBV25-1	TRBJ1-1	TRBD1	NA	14	TGTGCCAGCAGTGATGCGGGACAGAGCTATGAAGCTTTCTTT	CASSDAGQSYEAFF
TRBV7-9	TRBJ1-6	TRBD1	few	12	TGTGCCAGCAGCTACAGGGGTTCACCCCTCCACTTT	CASSYRGSPLHF
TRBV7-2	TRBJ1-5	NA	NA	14	TGTGCCAGCAGCTTATACAGCAACAATCAGCCCCAGCATTTT	CASSLYSNNQPQHF
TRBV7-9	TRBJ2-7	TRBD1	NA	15	TGTGCCAGCAGCCCTGAGACAGGGAGAGGGTACGAGCAGTACTTC	CASSPETGRGYEQYF
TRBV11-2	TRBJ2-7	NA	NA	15	TGTGCCAGCAGCTTGTCTGGGCCCCCGAGTTACGAGCAGTACTTC	CASSLSGPPSYEQYF
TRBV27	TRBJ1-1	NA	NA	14	TGTGCCAGCAGTTTGAGGTTCAAGAACACTGAAGCTTTCTTT	CASSLRFKNTEAFF
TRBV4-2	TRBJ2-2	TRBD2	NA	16	TGTGCCAGCAGCCAAGGAAGCGGGAGGGCCACCGGGGAGCTGTTTTTT	CASSQGSGRATGELFF
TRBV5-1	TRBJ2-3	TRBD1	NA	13	TGCGCCACCAGACAGGGTTTCACAGATACGCAGTATTTT	CATRQGFTDTQYF
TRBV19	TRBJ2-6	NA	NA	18	TGTGCCAGTAGTATAGCCCGAGACAGGCTCGGTGGGGCCAACGTCCTGACTTTC	CASSIARDRLGGANVLTF
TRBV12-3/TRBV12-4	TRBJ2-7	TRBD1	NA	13	TGTGCCAGCAGTTACGGACAGGGCTACGAGCAGTACTTC	CASSYGQGYEQYF
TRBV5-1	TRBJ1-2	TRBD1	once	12	TGCGCCAGCAGCACGGACAGGGATGGCTACACCTTC	CASSTDRDGYTF
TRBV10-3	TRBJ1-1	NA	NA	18	TGTGCCATCAGTGACACCATCGATTTTTGGGAGGTAGGGACTGAAGCTTTCTTT	CAISDTIDFWEVGTEAFF
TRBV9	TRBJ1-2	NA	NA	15	TGTGCCAGCAGCGGAGTATTCGACACTAACTATGGCTACACCTTC	CASSGVFDTNYGYTF
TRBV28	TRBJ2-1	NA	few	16	TGTGCCAGCAGTCCCCCGCGGACAGAAGTCTACAATGAGCAGTTCTTC	CASSPPRTEVYNEQFF
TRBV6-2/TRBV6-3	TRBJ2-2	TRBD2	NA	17	TGTGCCAGCAGTTACACGTCCCTAGCGGGAGTCACCGGGGAGCTGTTTTTT	CASSYTSLAGVTGELFF
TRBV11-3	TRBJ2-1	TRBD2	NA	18	TGTGCCAGCAGCTTAGGGGTCTCTAGCGGGAGGACCTACAATGAGCAGTTCTTC	CASSLGVSSGRTYNEQFF
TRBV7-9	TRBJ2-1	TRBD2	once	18	TGTGCCAGCAGCTTAGTTACGACTAGCAAGGTCCACGGCAATGAGCAGTTCTTC	CASSLVTTSKVHGNEQFF
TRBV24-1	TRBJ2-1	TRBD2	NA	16	TGTGCCACCAGTGAGACTAGCGGGGGGGTCTACAATGAGCAGTTCTTC	CATSETSGGVYNEQFF
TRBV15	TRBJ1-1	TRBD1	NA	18	TGTGCCACCAGCAGAGGGAGGACAGGGAGATCGTTCGACACTGAAGCTTTCTTT	CATSRGRTGRSFDTEAFF
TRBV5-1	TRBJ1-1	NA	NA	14	TGCGCCAGCAGCTATCCCGGGCAGGAGGGAAAAGCTTTCTTT	CASSYPGQEGKAFF
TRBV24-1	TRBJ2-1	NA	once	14	TGTGCCACCAGTGATTTGGGGACTGTGAATGAGCAGTTCTTC	CATSDLGTVNEQFF
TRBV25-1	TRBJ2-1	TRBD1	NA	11	TGTGCCAGCTCGGGACAGGGGGGGCAGTTCTTC	CASSGQGGQFF
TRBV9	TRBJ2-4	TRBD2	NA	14	TGTGCCAGCGGGGCGGGAGATGCCAAAAACATTCAGTACTTC	CASGAGDAKNIQYF
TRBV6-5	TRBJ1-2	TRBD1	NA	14	TGTGCCAGCAGTCAACCGGGACAGGGCTATGGCTACACCTTC	CASSQPGQGYGYTF
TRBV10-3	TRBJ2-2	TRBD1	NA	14	TGTGCCATCAGGGACAGGGTCGACACCGGGGAGCTGTTTTTT	CAIRDRVDTGELFF
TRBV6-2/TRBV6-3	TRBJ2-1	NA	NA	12	TGTGCCAGCAGTCTTAGCGGCGATGAGCAGTTCTTC	CASSLSGDEQFF
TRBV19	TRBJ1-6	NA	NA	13	TGTGCCAGTAGTGGGCAGGGGAATTCACCCCTCCACTTT	CASSGQGNSPLHF
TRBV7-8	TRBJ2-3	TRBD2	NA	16	TGTGCCAGCAGCCTGATAGCGGGGGCCCTCACAGATACGCAGTATTTT	CASSLIAGALTDTQYF